The sequence of this T cell receptor (beta chain) was determined in a study of cytomegalovirus exposure and HLA in healthy donors. Whole-study findings and limits: Usually a TCR sequence was rare, but some public TCRs were found in many donors. Reportedly, TCR beta sequences accurately predicted HLA-A and HLA-B alleles in most subjects. Sequencing likely caused a cluster of highly shared sequence variants.

The PCR had 60 Vbeta and 13 Jbeta primers. The assay was immunoSEQ multiplex PCR, and TCRdb's table has in-frame clones only and misses some. The data hold 100,000 to 150,000 clones, with around 82% observed a single time. V was trimmed by 2 bases and J by 0 bases, leaving 9 bases between them. Germline-derived CDR1 and CDR2 are SGHTA and FQGNSA. This CDR3 spans 15 amino acids. A word on this clone: The antigen remains unidentified.

The chain carries TRBV7-2 and TRBJ2-3, with TRBD2 as a possible D gene (6 bases). The sample comprised PBMCs. The receptor comes from a man aged 30-40 years in good health and CMV-seropositive. As DNA, the CDR3 is TGTGCCAGCAGCTTAAATGGGGGGAGCACAGATACGCAGTATTTT. It yields the protein CASSLNGGSTDTQYF.